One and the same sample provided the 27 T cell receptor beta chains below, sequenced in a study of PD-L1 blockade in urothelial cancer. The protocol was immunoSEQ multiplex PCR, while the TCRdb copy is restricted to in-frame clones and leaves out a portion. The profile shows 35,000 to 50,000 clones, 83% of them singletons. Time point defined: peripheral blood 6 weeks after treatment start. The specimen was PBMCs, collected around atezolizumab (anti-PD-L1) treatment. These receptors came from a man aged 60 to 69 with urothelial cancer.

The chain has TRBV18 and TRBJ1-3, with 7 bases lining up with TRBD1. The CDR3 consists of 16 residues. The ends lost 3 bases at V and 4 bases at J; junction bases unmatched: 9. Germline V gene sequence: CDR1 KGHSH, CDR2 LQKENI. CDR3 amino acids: CASSPDEGAFGNTIYF. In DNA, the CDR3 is TGTGCCAGCTCACCCGATGAGGGGGCGTTCGGAAACACCATATATTTT.

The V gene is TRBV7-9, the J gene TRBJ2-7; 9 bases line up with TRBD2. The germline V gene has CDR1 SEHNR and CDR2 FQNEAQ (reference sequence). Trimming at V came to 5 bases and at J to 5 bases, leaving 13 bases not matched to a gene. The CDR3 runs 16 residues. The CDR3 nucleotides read TGTGCCAGCAGCCCACACCTCGGAGCGGGGGGCGACGAGCAGTACTTC. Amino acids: CASSPHLGAGGDEQYF.

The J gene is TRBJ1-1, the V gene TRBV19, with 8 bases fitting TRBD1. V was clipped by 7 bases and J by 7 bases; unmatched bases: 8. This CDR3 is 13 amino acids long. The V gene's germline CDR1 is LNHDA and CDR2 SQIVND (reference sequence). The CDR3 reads CASIAGGEDEAFF. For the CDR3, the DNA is TGTGCCAGTATAGCAGGGGGCGAAGATGAAGCTTTCTTT.

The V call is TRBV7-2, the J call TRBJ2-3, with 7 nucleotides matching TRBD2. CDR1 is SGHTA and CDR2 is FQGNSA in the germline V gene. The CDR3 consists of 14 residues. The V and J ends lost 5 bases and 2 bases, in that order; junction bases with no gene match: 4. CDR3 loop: CASSGGGTTDTQYF. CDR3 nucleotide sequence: TGTGCCAGCAGCGGGGGGGGGACCACAGATACGCAGTATTTT.

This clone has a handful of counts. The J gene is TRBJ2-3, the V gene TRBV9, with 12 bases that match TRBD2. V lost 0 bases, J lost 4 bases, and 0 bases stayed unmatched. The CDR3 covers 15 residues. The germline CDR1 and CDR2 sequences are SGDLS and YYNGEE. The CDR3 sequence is CASSVASGGADTQYF. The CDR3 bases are TGTGCCAGCAGCGTAGCTAGCGGGGGGGCAGATACGCAGTATTTT.

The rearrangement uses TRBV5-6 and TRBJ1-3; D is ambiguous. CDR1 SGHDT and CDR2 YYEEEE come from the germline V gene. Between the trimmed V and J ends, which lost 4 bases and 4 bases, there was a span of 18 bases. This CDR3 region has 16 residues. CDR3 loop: CASSPRWGGGGNTIYF. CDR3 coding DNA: TGTGCCAGCAGCCCCCGGTGGGGAGGCGGCGGAAACACCATATATTTT.

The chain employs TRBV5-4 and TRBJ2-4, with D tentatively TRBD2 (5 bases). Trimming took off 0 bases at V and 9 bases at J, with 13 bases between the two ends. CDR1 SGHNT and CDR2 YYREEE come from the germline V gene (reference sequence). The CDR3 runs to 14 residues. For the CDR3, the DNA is TGTGCCAGCAGCTTGGGCCAGTCGGGAAGCATTCAGTACTTC. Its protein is CASSLGQSGSIQYF.

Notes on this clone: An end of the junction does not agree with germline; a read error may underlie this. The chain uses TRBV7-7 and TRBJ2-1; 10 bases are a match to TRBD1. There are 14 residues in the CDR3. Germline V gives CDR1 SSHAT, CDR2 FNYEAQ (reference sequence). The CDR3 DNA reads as TGTGCTAGCAGCACCGGGACAGGGGACAATGAGCAGTTCTTC. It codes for CASSTGTGDNEQFF.

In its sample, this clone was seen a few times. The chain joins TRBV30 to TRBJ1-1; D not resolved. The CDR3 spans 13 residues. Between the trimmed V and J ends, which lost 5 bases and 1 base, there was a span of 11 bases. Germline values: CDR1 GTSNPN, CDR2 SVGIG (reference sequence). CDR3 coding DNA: TGTGCCTGGGACTCGGGAGGGAACACTGAAGCTTTCTTT. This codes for CAWDSGGNTEAFF.

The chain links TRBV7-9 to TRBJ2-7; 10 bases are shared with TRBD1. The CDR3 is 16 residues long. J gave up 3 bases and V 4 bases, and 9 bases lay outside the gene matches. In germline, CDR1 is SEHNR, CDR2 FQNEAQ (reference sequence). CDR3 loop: CASSSIGQGDDYEQYF. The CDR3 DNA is TGTGCCAGCAGCTCGATCGGACAGGGGGATGACTACGAGCAGTACTTC.

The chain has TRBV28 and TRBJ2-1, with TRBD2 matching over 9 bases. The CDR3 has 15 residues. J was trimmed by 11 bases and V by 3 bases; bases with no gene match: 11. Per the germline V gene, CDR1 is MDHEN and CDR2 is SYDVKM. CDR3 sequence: CASSFSGTSSGKQFF. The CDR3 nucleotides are TGTGCCAGCAGTTTTAGCGGGACTAGCTCCGGAAAGCAGTTCTTC.

CDR3 coding DNA: TGTGCCAGCAGCTCAACAGCAAACTCTTACGAGCAGTACTTC. This encodes CASSSTANSYEQYF. The V call is TRBV9, the J call TRBJ2-7; unclear D gene. This CDR3 contains 14 residues. Germline assignment: CDR1 SGDLS and CDR2 YYNGEE. The V gene lost 4 bases and the J gene lost 4 bases, with 15 bases spanning the gap.

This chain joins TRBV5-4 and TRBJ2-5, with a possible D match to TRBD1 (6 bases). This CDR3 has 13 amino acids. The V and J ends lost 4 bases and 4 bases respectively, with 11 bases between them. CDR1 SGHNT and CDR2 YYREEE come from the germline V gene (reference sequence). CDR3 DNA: TGTGCCAGCAGCGCAGGACAGATAGAGACCCAGTACTTC. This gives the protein CASSAGQIETQYF.

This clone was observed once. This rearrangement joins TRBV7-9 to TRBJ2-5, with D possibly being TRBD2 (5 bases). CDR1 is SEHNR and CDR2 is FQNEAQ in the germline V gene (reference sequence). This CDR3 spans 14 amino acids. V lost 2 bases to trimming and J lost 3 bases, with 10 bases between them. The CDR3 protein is CASSLLAGKETQYF. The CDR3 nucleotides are TGTGCCAGCAGCTTACTCGCGGGCAAAGAGACCCAGTACTTC.

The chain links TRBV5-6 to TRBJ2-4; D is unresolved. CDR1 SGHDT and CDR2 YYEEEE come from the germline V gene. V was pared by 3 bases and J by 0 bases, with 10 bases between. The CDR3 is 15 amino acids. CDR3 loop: CASSSDTLAKNIQYF. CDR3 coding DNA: TGTGCCAGCAGCTCCGACACCTTAGCCAAAAACATTCAGTACTTC.

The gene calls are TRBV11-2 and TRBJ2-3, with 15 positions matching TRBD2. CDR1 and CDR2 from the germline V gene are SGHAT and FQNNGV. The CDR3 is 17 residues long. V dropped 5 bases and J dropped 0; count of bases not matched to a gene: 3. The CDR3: CASSMGLAGGSTDTQYF. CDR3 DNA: TGTGCCAGCAGCATGGGACTAGCGGGGGGTAGCACAGATACGCAGTATTTT. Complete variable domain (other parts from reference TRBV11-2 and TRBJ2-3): EAGVAQSPRYKIIEKRQSVAFWCNPISGHATLYWYQQILGQGPKLLIQFQNNGVVDDSQLPKDRFSAERLKGVDSTLKIQPAKLEDSAVYLCASSMGLAGGSTDTQYFGPGTRLTVL.

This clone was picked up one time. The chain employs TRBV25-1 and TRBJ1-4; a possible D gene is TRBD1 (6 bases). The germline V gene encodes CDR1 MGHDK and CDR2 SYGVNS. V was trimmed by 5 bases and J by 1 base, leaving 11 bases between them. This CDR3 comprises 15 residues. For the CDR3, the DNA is TGTGCCAGCAGTAAAGCGGGACAAACTAATGAAAAACTGTTTTTT. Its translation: CASSKAGQTNEKLFF.

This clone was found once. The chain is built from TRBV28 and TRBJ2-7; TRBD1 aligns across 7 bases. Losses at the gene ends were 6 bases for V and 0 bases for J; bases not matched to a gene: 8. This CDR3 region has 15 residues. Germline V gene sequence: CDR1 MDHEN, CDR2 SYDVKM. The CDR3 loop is CASSDGTESSYEQYF. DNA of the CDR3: TGTGCCAGCAGCGATGGGACAGAGAGCTCCTACGAGCAGTACTTC.

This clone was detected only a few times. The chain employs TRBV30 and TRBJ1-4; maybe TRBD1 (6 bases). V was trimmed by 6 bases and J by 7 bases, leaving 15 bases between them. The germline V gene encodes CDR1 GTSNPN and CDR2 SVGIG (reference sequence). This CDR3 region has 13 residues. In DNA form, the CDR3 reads TGTGCCTGTGCAGGGGACGAGAGTGAAAAACTGTTTTTT. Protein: CACAGDESEKLFF.

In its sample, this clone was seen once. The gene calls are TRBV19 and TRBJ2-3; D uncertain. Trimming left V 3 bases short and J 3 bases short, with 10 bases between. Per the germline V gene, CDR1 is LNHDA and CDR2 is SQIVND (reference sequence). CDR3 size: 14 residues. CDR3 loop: CASSIASGTDTQYF. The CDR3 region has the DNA TGTGCCAGTAGTATCGCCTCAGGAACAGATACGCAGTATTTT.

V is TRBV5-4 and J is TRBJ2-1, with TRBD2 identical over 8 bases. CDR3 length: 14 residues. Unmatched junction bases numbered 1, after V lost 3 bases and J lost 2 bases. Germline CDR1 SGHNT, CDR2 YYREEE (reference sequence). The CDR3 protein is CASSSGGTYNEQFF. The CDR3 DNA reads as TGTGCCAGCAGCTCGGGGGGGACCTACAATGAGCAGTTCTTC.

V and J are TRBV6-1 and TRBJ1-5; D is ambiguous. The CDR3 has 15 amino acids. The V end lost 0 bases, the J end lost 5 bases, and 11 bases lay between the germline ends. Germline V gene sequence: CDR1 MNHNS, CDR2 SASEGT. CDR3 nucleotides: TGTGCCAGCAGTGAAGCGGAGGCAAAAGATCAGCCCCAGCATTTT. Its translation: CASSEAEAKDQPQHF.

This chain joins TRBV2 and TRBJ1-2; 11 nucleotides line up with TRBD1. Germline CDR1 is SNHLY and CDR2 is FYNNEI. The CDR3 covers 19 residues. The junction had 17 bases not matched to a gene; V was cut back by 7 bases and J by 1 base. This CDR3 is CASIRSWGQGVLRNYGYTF. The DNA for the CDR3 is TGTGCCAGCATACGTTCATGGGGACAGGGGGTACTCCGTAACTATGGCTACACCTTC.

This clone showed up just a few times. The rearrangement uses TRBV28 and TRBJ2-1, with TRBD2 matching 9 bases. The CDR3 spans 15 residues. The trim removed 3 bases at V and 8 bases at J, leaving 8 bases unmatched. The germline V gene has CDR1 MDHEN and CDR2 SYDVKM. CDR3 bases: TGTGCCAGCAGTTTTTCGGCGGGGGGGATGGATGAGCAGTTCTTC. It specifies CASSFSAGGMDEQFF.

The CDR3 nucleotides read TGTGCCAGCAGTTTAGGGAGGGGGACCCAGTACTTC. Protein: CASSLGRGTQYF. The chain joins TRBV28 to TRBJ2-5; 7 bases line up with TRBD2. The V gene's germline CDR1 is MDHEN and CDR2 SYDVKM. This CDR3 is 12 amino acids long. J was trimmed by 7 bases and V by 2 bases; bases with no gene match: 1.

The CDR3 DNA reads as TGCGCCAGCAGTGCAGGGGCGAAAGAGACCCAGTACTTC. Protein: CASSAGAKETQYF. This chain links TRBV10-1 with TRBJ2-5; maybe TRBD1 (6 bases). CDR3 size: 13 residues. Germline assignment: CDR1 WNHNN and CDR2 SYGVQD (reference sequence). Deletions cut 4 bases from V and 3 bases from J, with 9 bases between.

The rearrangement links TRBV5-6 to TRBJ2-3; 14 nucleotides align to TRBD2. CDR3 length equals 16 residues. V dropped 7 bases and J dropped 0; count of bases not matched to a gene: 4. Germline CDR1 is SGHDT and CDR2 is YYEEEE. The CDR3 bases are TGTGCCAGCGGACTAGCGGGGGGCGGGAGCACAGATACGCAGTATTTT. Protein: CASGLAGGGSTDTQYF.